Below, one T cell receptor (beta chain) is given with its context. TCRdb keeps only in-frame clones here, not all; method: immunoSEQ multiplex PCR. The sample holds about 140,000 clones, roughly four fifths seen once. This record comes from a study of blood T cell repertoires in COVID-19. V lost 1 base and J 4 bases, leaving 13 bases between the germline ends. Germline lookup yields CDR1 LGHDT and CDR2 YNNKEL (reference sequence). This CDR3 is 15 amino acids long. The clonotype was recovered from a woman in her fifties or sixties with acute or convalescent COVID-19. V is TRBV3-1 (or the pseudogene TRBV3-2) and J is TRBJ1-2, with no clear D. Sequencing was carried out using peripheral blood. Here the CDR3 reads CASSQGVGRGYGYTF. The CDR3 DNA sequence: TGTGCCAGCAGCCAAGGGGTAGGTCGCGGCTATGGCTACACCTTC.